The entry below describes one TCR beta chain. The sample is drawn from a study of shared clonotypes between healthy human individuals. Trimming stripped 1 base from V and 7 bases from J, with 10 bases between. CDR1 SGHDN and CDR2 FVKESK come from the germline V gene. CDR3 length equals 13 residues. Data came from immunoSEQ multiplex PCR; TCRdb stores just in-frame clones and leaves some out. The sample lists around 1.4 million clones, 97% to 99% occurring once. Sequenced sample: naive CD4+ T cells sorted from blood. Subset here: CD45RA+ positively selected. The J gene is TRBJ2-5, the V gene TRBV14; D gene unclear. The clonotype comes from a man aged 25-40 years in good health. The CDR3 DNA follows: TGTGCCAGCAGCCAAGGAGTGCTTGGGACCCAGTACTTC. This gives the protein CASSQGVLGTQYF.